This T cell receptor beta chain was recorded in a study of shared clonotypes between healthy human individuals. Study-level findings and limits: What limited the represented genetic and exposure-history diversity was the small number of donors.

Several immunoSEQ plates received, in even portions, the genomic DNA of each subset. TCRdb's table, derived via immunoSEQ multiplex PCR, lists solely in-frame clones and lacks some. The sample consists of 950,000 to 1,100,000 clones, approximately 80% of them appearing once. This CDR3 has 16 amino acids. V lost 2 bases and J 7 bases, leaving 19 bases between the germline ends. Germline values: CDR1 SGHTS, CDR2 YDEGEE. Remarks on this clone: The target antigen is unknown.

This chain joins TRBV5-8 and TRBJ2-1; D may be TRBD2 (6 bases). The TCR comes from a man aged 18 to 29 in good health. Some clones in this sample may be carry-over from other donors' samples. Source material: memory CD4+ T cells from PBMCs. As to subset: CD45RA-negative fraction. CDR3: CASSLGGTSFRNEQFF. CDR3 sequence (DNA): TGTGCCAGCAGCTTAGGCGGGACTTCTTTCCGTAATGAGCAGTTCTTC.